Here is one TCR beta chain with its context. Its cognate antigen is unknown. This CDR3 is built from 14 residues. Germline lookup yields CDR1 SGHAT and CDR2 FQNNGV. The V and J ends lost 10 bases and 1 base respectively, with 17 bases between them. These data belong to a study of T cells in Graves' hyperthyroidism and ophthalmopathy. Study results and caveats: Most clonotypes that expanded in the thyroid above 0.001 also showed up in blood. Patients with ophthalmopathy were separated from those with stable hyperthyroidism by a 13 V-J model.

Researchers took RNA transcripts and amplified the TCR beta CDR3 regions from them. The HTBI set primed first-round TCR CDR3 RT-PCR. MiXCR was run by TCRdb on the multiplex PCR reads, yielding one entry per CDR3 protein. Seen here are 300,000 to 500,000 distinct CDR3 sequences, 11% to 15% observed once, and the top ten hold 25% to 30%. Fresh 10 ml peripheral blood yielded PBMCs. J is TRBJ2-7 and V is TRBV11-2; no definite D call. Sequencing was performed on blood. The sequence was obtained from a man over 45 with Graves' ophthalmopathy. CDR3 coding DNA: TGTGCCATCAGTGAGTCTGGCGCATCCTACGAGCAGTACTTC. Its protein is CAISESGASYEQYF.